Below, 17 T cell receptor beta chains from the same sample are listed, as sequenced in a study of blood T cells in healthy people across ages. Together with a sample-barcoded 5' primer, a J-beta primer mix was included in a second PCR lasting about 7 to 11 cycles. TCRdb itself ran the 5' RACE reads through MiXCR, one entry per CDR3 protein. This sample has a few hundred thousand distinct CDR3 sequences, with about a quarter found just once. These data also featured in a second study, about T cells of mothers and their children.

Source material: blood. The receptors were gathered from a boy between 2 and 10 years old in good health.

This clonotype came up a few times. The chain uses TRBV25-1 and TRBJ1-5; D call uncertain. Germline loops: CDR1 MGHDK, CDR2 SYGVNS. The CDR3 extends over 14 amino acids. Trimming cost V 6 bases and J 0 bases, with 9 bases left between them. The CDR3 DNA follows: TGTGCCAGCAGGGAGAGCGGTAGCAATCAGCCCCAGCATTTT. Protein: CASRESGSNQPQHF.

This clonotype has a handful of counts. The chain uses TRBV7-2 and TRBJ2-1; no definite D call. Germline V gene data show CDR1 as SGHTA and CDR2 as FQGNSA. This CDR3 spans 15 amino acids. V was trimmed by 1 base and J by 0 bases, leaving 7 bases between them. This chain's CDR3 is CASSLGVVSYNEQFF. CDR3 DNA sequence: TGTGCCAGCAGCTTAGGAGTGGTCTCCTACAATGAGCAGTTCTTC.

This clonotype appeared a few times. The CDR3 coding sequence is TGTGCCAGCTCCCGGACGACAGGGTTGGGGGAGACCCAGTACTTC. It yields the protein CASSRTTGLGETQYF. The rearrangement uses TRBV6-6 and TRBJ2-5; the match to TRBD1 covers 7 bases. The germline V gene has CDR1 MNHNY and CDR2 SVGAGI (reference sequence). J gave up 5 bases and V 8 bases, and 14 bases lay outside the gene matches. This CDR3 region has 15 residues.

This clonotype was observed a handful of times. As DNA, the CDR3 is TGCGCCAGCAGCTTTCCGGGACAGGACTATGGCTACACCTTC. Translation: CASSFPGQDYGYTF. This rearrangement joins TRBV5-1 to TRBJ1-2; TRBD1 aligns across 8 bases. The germline V gene has CDR1 SGHRS and CDR2 YFSETQ. The CDR3 has 14 amino acids. V dropped 2 bases and J dropped 3; count of bases not matched to a gene: 3.

This chain joins TRBV5-6 and TRBJ2-3; unclear D gene. This CDR3 has 15 residues. V was clipped by 1 base and J by 2 bases, with 11 bases between them. Germline V gene data show CDR1 as SGHDT and CDR2 as YYEEEE. This chain's CDR3 is CASSLWTLYTDTQYF. Written as DNA, the CDR3 is TGTGCCAGCAGCTTGTGGACGTTATACACAGATACGCAGTATTTT.

The rearrangement uses TRBV3-1 and TRBJ2-4; D call uncertain. The germline V gene has CDR1 LGHDT and CDR2 YNNKEL (reference sequence). The CDR3 runs to 16 residues. V was trimmed by 5 bases and J by 3 bases, leaving 17 bases between them. The CDR3 DNA follows: TGTGCCAGCAGCATGACACACCTGTGGGGCAAAAACATTCAGTACTTC. It encodes CASSMTHLWGKNIQYF.

The sample holds a few counts of this clonotype. The chain recombines TRBV27 with TRBJ2-1; D perhaps matches TRBD2 (5 bases). The last part of the DNA fits TRBJ2-7 better; the J call may be wrong. The V gene's germline CDR1 is MNHEY and CDR2 SMNVEV (reference sequence). This CDR3 region has 13 residues. The CDR3 DNA is TGTGCCAGCAGTGGTAGGGCGAGGGACGAGCAGTACTTC. This translates into CASSGRARDEQYF.

This clonotype was recorded a few times. At one of its ends the junction is not consistent with the germline gene, which may arise from a read error. The J gene is TRBJ2-1, the V gene TRBV5-5, with a tentative D call TRBD1 (8 bases). CDR1 is SGHKS and CDR2 is YYEKEE in the germline V gene (reference sequence). The CDR3 runs to 16 residues. CDR3 sequence (DNA): TGTGCCAGCAGTTTGGGAGGGACAGGCGCCTACAATGAGCAGTTCTTC. This translates into CASSLGGTGAYNEQFF.

In its sample, this clonotype was seen a few times. V and J are TRBV5-1 and TRBJ2-7; D unresolved. Germline V gene lookup returns CDR1 SGHRS and CDR2 YFSETQ. The CDR3 is made up of 13 amino acids. V dropped 0 bases and J dropped 7 bases, with 11 bases sitting between them. The CDR3 reads CASSLGPATEQYF. In nucleotides, the CDR3 is TGCGCCAGCAGCTTGGGACCCGCGACAGAGCAGTACTTC.

V and J are TRBV29-1 and TRBJ2-7; possible D gene TRBD1, 5 bases. Trimming stripped 4 bases from V and 3 bases from J, with 16 bases between. The CDR3 extends over 14 amino acids. CDR1 is SQVTM, CDR2 ANQGSEA, per germline. Written as DNA, the CDR3 is TGCAGCGTTGTTTCGGCAGGGAAGGTCTACGAGCAGTACTTC. Translating it yields CSVVSAGKVYEQYF.

Ten or more counts support this clonotype. This chain links TRBV30 with TRBJ1-2; D is uncertain. Trimming removed 0 bases from V and 2 bases from J, with 4 bases in between. The CDR3 totals 12 residues. CDR1 GTSNPN and CDR2 SVGIG come from the germline V gene (reference sequence). The CDR3 bases are TGTGCCTGGAGTGTGACAAACTATGGCTACACCTTC. It specifies CAWSVTNYGYTF.

This clonotype was picked up a small number of times. The chain combines TRBV20-1 with TRBJ2-7, with 9 bases lining up with TRBD2. Germline V gene lookup returns CDR1 DFQATT and CDR2 SNEGSKA (reference sequence). The ends lost 5 bases at V and 4 bases at J; junction bases unmatched: 9. The length of the CDR3 is 14 residues. The CDR3 reads CSARKTSGVYEQYF. CDR3 nucleotide sequence: TGCAGTGCTCGGAAGACTAGCGGAGTATACGAGCAGTACTTC.

This clonotype has just a few counts. This chain connects TRBV3-1 to TRBJ2-6; D is tentatively TRBD1 or TRBD2 (5 bases each). CDR3 size: 18 residues. Germline V gene data show CDR1 as LGHDT and CDR2 as YNNKEL (reference sequence). V was shortened by 1 base and J by 0 bases, with 13 bases between the two germline ends. CDR3 sequence reads: CASSQVRGRLSGANVLTF. The CDR3 coding sequence is TGTGCCAGCAGCCAAGTTAGGGGACGGCTCTCTGGGGCCAACGTCCTGACTTTC.

The J gene is TRBJ2-5, the V gene TRBV5-5, with D possibly TRBD1 on 6 matching bases. Per germline, CDR1 SGHKS and CDR2 YYEKEE (reference sequence). This CDR3 spans 13 amino acids. V gave up 4 bases and J gave up 4 bases, with 11 bases separating them. Here the CDR3 DNA reads TGTGCCAGCAGCGGGGGCAGGTCAGAGACCCAGTACTTC. Translating gives CASSGGRSETQYF. Full variable domain (missing parts from reference TRBV5-5 and TRBJ2-5): DAGVTQSPTHLIKTRGQQVTLRCSPISGHKSVSWYQQVLGQGPQFIFQYYEKEERGRGNFPDRFSARQFPNYSSELNVNALLLGDSALYLCASSGGRSETQYFGPGTRLLVL.

The chain uses TRBV30 and TRBJ2-7, with TRBD1 matching over 9 bases. The J segment lost 7 bases and the V segment lost 0 bases, leaving 10 bases of the junction unmatched. The CDR3 is 15 amino acids. Germline CDR1 and CDR2: GTSNPN and SVGIG (reference sequence). Here the CDR3 DNA reads TGTGCCTGGAGTGTACTTGGGACAGGGAGTAAAGAGCAGTACTTC. It is translated as CAWSVLGTGSKEQYF.

This clonotype has just a few counts. The chain combines TRBV29-1 with TRBJ2-2, with D perhaps matching TRBD2 (6 bases). V lost 6 bases to trimming and J lost 1 base, with 12 bases between them. The germline gives CDR1 SQVTM, CDR2 ANQGSEA. The CDR3 length is 14 residues. Written as DNA, the CDR3 is TGCAGCGTCGGGGGTCGGCAGAACACCGGGGAGCTGTTTTTT. It specifies CSVGGRQNTGELFF.

The rearrangement links TRBV5-1 to TRBJ2-5; D tentatively reads TRBD1 or TRBD2 (5 bases each). Trimming stripped 6 bases from V and 5 bases from J, with 23 bases between. Germline V CDR1 and CDR2: SGHRS, YFSETQ. The CDR3 runs 16 residues. CDR3 coding DNA: TGCGCCAGCACTACCAGTGGGAGAGCAGGGTGGGAGACCCAGTACTTC. This translates into CASTTSGRAGWETQYF.